The clone carrying this T cell receptor beta chain has only a few counts. Its antigen is not known. Germline CDR1 and CDR2: MNHEY and SMNVEV (reference sequence). This CDR3 region has 14 residues. V was pared by 2 bases and J by 5 bases, with 13 bases between. Using quantitative 5'-RACE with molecular barcodes, the authors made TCR beta libraries. TCRdb redid the calling of the 5' RACE reads with MiXCR, one entry per CDR3 protein. The sample lists approximately 500,000 distinct CDR3 sequences, roughly 13% occurring once. The sample belongs to a study of CD8 T cells in ankylosing spondylitis. Findings and caveats of the study: Disease-associated clonotypes exhibited CD8+ identity and were relatively infrequent in peripheral blood. For ankylosing spondylitis blood, a TCR beta motif of 7 or 8 highly homologous variants appeared characteristic.

The sequence derives from a male donor with ankylosing spondylitis. The chain employs TRBV27 and TRBJ2-7; D ambiguous. The sample comprised blood, either unsorted or a sorted T cell fraction (not recorded which). CDR3: CASSLISGANEQYF. CDR3 DNA sequence: TGTGCCAGCAGTTTAATATCAGGAGCAAACGAGCAGTACTTC.